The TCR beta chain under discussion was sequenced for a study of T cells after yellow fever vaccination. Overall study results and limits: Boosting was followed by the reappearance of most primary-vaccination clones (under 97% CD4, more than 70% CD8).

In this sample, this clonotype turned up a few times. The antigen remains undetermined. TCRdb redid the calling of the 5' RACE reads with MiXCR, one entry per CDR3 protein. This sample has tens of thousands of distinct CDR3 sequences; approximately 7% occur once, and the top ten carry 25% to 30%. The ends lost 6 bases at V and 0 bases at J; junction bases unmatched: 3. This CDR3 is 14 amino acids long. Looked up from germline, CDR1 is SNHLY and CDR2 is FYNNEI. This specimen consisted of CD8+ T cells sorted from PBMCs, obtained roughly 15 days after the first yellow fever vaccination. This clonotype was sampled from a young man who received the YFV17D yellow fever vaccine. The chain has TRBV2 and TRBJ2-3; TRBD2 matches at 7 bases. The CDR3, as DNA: TGTGCCAGCAGGGGGAGGGGAAGCACAGATACGCAGTATTTT. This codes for CASRGRGSTDTQYF.